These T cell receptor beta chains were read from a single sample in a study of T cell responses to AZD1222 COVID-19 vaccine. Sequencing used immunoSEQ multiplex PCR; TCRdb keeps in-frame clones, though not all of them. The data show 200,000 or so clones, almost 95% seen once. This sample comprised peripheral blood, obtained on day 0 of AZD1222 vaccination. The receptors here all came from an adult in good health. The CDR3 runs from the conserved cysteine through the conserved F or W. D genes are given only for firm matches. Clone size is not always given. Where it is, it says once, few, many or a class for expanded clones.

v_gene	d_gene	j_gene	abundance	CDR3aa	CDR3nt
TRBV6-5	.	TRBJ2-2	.	CASSLNTGELFF	TGTGCCAGCAGCTTGAACACCGGGGAGCTGTTTTTT
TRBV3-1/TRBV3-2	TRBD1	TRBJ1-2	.	CASSLDRGNYGYTF	TGTGCCAGCAGCCTCGACAGGGGGAACTATGGCTACACCTTC
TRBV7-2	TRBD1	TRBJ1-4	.	CASSLQGAGNEKLFF	TGTGCCAGCAGCTTGCAGGGGGCCGGGAATGAAAAACTGTTTTTT
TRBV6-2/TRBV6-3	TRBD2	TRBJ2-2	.	CASSYPGLAGATGELFF	TGTGCCAGCAGTTACCCAGGACTAGCGGGAGCCACCGGGGAGCTGTTTTTT
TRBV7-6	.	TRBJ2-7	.	CASSYHPGQTYEQYF	TGTGCCAGCAGCTACCATCCGGGACAAACCTACGAGCAGTACTTC
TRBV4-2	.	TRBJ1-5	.	CASSQEWQAYQPQHF	TGTGCCAGCAGCCAAGAATGGCAGGCTTATCAGCCCCAGCATTTT
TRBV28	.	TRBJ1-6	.	CASSLLGSPLHF	TGTGCCAGCAGTTTACTTGGTTCACCCCTCCACTTT
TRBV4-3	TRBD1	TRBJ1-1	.	CASSQERGRYTEAFF	TGCGCCAGCAGCCAAGAGAGGGGGCGCTATACTGAAGCTTTCTTT
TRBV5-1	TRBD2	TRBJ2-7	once	CASSFSGSIDEQYF	TGCGCCAGCAGCTTCAGCGGGAGTATCGACGAGCAGTACTTC
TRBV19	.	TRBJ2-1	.	CASSIVGSSSYNEQFF	TGTGCCAGTAGTATAGTAGGCAGCAGCTCCTACAATGAGCAGTTCTTC
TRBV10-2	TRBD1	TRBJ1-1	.	CASSRGQGNTEAFF	TGCGCCAGCAGTAGGGGACAGGGGAACACTGAAGCTTTCTTT
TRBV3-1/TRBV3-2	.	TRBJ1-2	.	CASSQEGRGEGGGYTF	TGTGCCAGCAGCCAAGAGGGCCGCGGGGAGGGTGGAGGCTACACCTTC
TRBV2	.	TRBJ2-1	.	CASRGPQTSEQFF	TGTGCCAGCAGGGGCCCTCAGACTAGTGAGCAGTTCTTC
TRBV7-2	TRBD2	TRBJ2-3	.	CASSLPRLAGARNTQYF	TGTGCCAGCAGCTTACCCCGACTAGCGGGGGCCCGGAATACGCAGTATTTT
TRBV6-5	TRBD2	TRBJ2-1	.	CASSYSSGSSYNEQFF	TGTGCCAGCAGTTACTCGAGCGGGAGCTCCTACAATGAGCAGTTCTTC